This T cell receptor (beta chain) was identified during a study of shared clonotypes between healthy human individuals. All of the donors resided in Nashville, Tennessee, and each was a Caucasian adult. Generated by immunoSEQ multiplex PCR, the TCRdb table keeps only in-frame clones and is missing some. In the table there are over 300,000 clones, roughly 84% of which are singletons. Per the germline V gene, CDR1 is SGHVS and CDR2 is FQNEAQ. This CDR3 region has 14 residues. The V and J ends lost 8 bases and 7 bases, in that order; junction bases with no gene match: 4. Study-wide results and caveats: A handful of donors showed sharing of around 5% of naive CD4 clonotypes. Estimated clonotype richness was generally higher in naive than memory subsets.

For this clone: Its antigen remains unknown.

The rearrangement joins TRBV7-8 to TRBJ2-1, with 14 bases aligning to TRBD2. This clonotype was obtained from a man aged 18 to 30 in good health. The sample was memory CD8+ T cells sorted from blood. Subset: CD45RO+ cells pooled with CCR7-negative TemRA cells. The DNA for the CDR3 is TGTGCCAGCTCGGGACTAGCGGGGGTGAATGAGCAGTTCTTC. Translated: CASSGLAGVNEQFF.